These 24 T cell receptor beta chains originate from one sample sequenced in a study of blood T cell repertoires in COVID-19. Clones were sequenced by immunoSEQ multiplex PCR, and TCRdb holds only the in-frame ones, with some missing. The sample has 300,000 to 400,000 clones, around nine tenths seen once; the top ten hold more than 0.9%. Sequenced sample: PBMCs or T cells enriched from blood (not recorded which). The receptors stem from a woman aged 30 to 39 with acute COVID-19.

The V and J genes are TRBV19 and TRBJ1-4, with D possibly matching TRBD1 (5 bases). In germline, CDR1 is LNHDA, CDR2 SQIVND (reference sequence). This CDR3 region has 14 residues. V lost 7 bases, J lost 8 bases, and 17 bases lay in between. CDR3 DNA sequence: TGTGCCAGTACCATGGGGGGGATTCGGGAAAAACTGTTTTTT. Translation gives CASTMGGIREKLFF.

The V and J genes are TRBV6-5 and TRBJ2-5, with 12 bases identical to TRBD2. The CDR3 spans 16 residues. Germline V gives CDR1 MNHEY, CDR2 SVGAGI. V dropped 0 bases and J dropped 7; count of bases not matched to a gene: 6. The CDR3 reads CASSYSPSGGAGTQYF. The CDR3 region has the DNA TGTGCCAGCAGTTACTCGCCTAGCGGGGGGGCGGGGACCCAGTACTTC.

V usage is TRBV3-1 (or the pseudogene TRBV3-2) and J usage is TRBJ1-1, with D unclear. Germline CDR1 and CDR2: LGHDT and YNNKEL (reference sequence). The CDR3 spans 12 residues. The V and J ends lost 2 bases and 11 bases respectively, with 12 bases between them. The CDR3 loop is CASSQKGGYAFF. CDR3 coding DNA: TGTGCCAGCAGCCAAAAGGGAGGGTACGCTTTCTTT.

The chain links TRBV2 to TRBJ1-5; 7 bases are shared with TRBD1. The CDR3 runs 16 residues. V shed 7 bases, J shed 1 base, and the junction held 10 bases outside the gene matches. Germline lookup yields CDR1 SNHLY and CDR2 FYNNEI. The CDR3 DNA reads as TGTGCCAGCACCTTAGAGGGGGCCGGCAGCAATCAGCCCCAGCATTTT. It is translated as CASTLEGAGSNQPQHF.

The chain carries TRBV5-1 and TRBJ2-7; D call uncertain. CDR1 is SGHRS and CDR2 is YFSETQ in the germline V gene. CDR3 length: 13 amino acids. V was trimmed by 0 bases and J by 7 bases, leaving 11 bases between them. CDR3 loop: CASSLAELREQYF. The CDR3 region has the DNA TGCGCCAGCAGCTTGGCCGAGCTGAGGGAGCAGTACTTC. Full variable domain (missing parts from reference TRBV5-1 and TRBJ2-7): KAGVTQTPRYLIKTRGQQVTLSCSPISGHRSVSWYQQTPGQGLQFLFEYFSETQRNKGNFPGRFSGRQFSNSRSEMNVSTLELGDSALYLCASSLAELREQYFGPGTRLTVT.

The V gene is TRBV7-3, the J gene TRBJ2-3; D might be TRBD1 (7 bases). Trimming took 5 bases from V and 8 from J, leaving 17 bases between them. CDR3 length equals 14 residues. CDR1 and CDR2 (germline): SGHTA, FQGTGA. Written as DNA, the CDR3 is TGTGCCAGCAGCACAGGGGACTGGCGGGGTACGCAGTATTTT. The encoded protein is CASSTGDWRGTQYF.

The J gene is TRBJ1-4, the V gene TRBV15; D perhaps matches TRBD1 (5 bases). V gave up 2 bases and J gave up 4 bases, with 17 bases separating them. Germline V gene lookup returns CDR1 LNHNV and CDR2 YYDKDF (reference sequence). CDR3 size: 17 residues. The DNA for the CDR3 is TGTGCCACCAGCAGAACCCCCGACAGACCAGTTAATGAAAAACTGTTTTTT. Its protein product is CATSRTPDRPVNEKLFF.

The chain uses TRBV18 and TRBJ2-7; D is unclear. The V end lost 4 bases, the J end lost 4 bases, and 11 bases lay between the germline ends. CDR1 is KGHSH and CDR2 is LQKENI in the germline V gene. The CDR3 has 13 amino acids. In DNA, the CDR3 is TGTGCCAGCTCACTAGAACACGGGTACGAGCAGTACTTC. Its protein is CASSLEHGYEQYF.

This clone appeared once. The junction departs from germline at one end; a sequencing error may be responsible. CDR3 sequence reads: CASMGGVAVF. CDR3 coding DNA: TGTGCCAGCATGGGGGGGGTCGCGGTCTTT. The chain joins TRBV7-9 to TRBJ1-1, with D maybe TRBD1 (5 bases). This CDR3 is 10 amino acids long. Per germline, CDR1 SEHNR and CDR2 FQNEAQ (reference sequence).

The DNA for the CDR3 is TGTGCCAGCAGCGTAGTGGGGACTTATGGAGATACGCAGTATTTT. Translated, it gives CASSVVGTYGDTQYF. The chain links TRBV9 to TRBJ2-3; the D gene is possibly TRBD2 (6 bases). Germline V lookup: CDR1 SGDLS, CDR2 YYNGEE. The CDR3 spans 15 residues. Trimming stripped 0 bases from V and 5 bases from J, with 13 bases between.

The V gene is TRBV5-1, the J gene TRBJ1-4; 7 positions match TRBD1. The CDR3 is 15 amino acids. Losses at the gene ends were 4 bases for V and 7 bases for J; bases not matched to a gene: 10. Germline assignment: CDR1 SGHRS and CDR2 YFSETQ. The CDR3 sequence: CASSPDVGQIEKLFF. CDR3 coding DNA: TGCGCCAGCAGCCCGGATGTGGGACAGATTGAAAAACTGTTTTTT.

The chain has TRBV2 and TRBJ1-2, with a possible D match to TRBD1 (5 bases). V was clipped by 0 bases and J by 4 bases, with 30 bases between them. Germline V gene lookup returns CDR1 SNHLY and CDR2 FYNNEI. CDR3 length: 21 residues. In DNA, the CDR3 is TGTGCCAGCAGTGAAGCGCCGTTCCTGACAGATGCCTCTAGGGGATTCTATGGCTACACCTTC. Protein: CASSEAPFLTDASRGFYGYTF.

The chain has TRBV6-4 and TRBJ2-1, with 8 nucleotides matching TRBD2. This CDR3 has 15 residues. From germline, CDR1 is MRHNA and CDR2 SNTAGT. V lost 4 bases and J lost 8; bases outside the gene matches: 10. Written as DNA, the CDR3 is TGTGCCAGCAGTGTGATAGCGGGGAGGGGAGATGAGCAGTTCTTC. Protein sequence: CASSVIAGRGDEQFF.

The V and J genes are TRBV6-5 and TRBJ1-4; possibly TRBD1 for D (5 bases). The CDR3 runs 15 residues. Deletions cut 2 bases from V and 5 bases from J, with 12 bases between. The germline CDR1 and CDR2 sequences are MNHEY and SVGAGI. The CDR3 bases are TGTGCCAGCAGTTACGAGGGGACTCGAAATGAAAAACTGTTTTTT. This translates into CASSYEGTRNEKLFF.

The chain employs TRBV3-1 (or the pseudogene TRBV3-2) and TRBJ2-4; the D is unclear. The CDR3 has 15 residues. Germline V lookup: CDR1 LGHDT, CDR2 YNNKEL (reference sequence). Trimming cost V 1 base and J 5 bases, with 12 bases left between them. Here the CDR3 DNA reads TGTGCCAGCAGCCAAGGTAGTTTGAACCAAAACATTCAGTACTTC. This sequence encodes CASSQGSLNQNIQYF.

The chain recombines TRBV5-6 with TRBJ1-4, with D possibly being TRBD1 (5 bases). Germline V gene lookup returns CDR1 SGHDT and CDR2 YYEEEE. This CDR3 has 17 amino acids. V was shortened by 4 bases and J by 0 bases, with 16 bases between the two germline ends. The CDR3 loop is CASSLTQVGPTNEKLFF. For the CDR3, the DNA is TGTGCCAGCAGCCTAACCCAGGTGGGGCCAACTAATGAAAAACTGTTTTTT.

The V gene is TRBV6-5, the J gene TRBJ2-7, with a tentative D call TRBD1 (5 bases). The CDR3 extends over 15 amino acids. Germline values: CDR1 MNHEY, CDR2 SVGAGI. Trimming cost V 2 bases and J 3 bases, with 14 bases left between them. CDR3 coding DNA: TGTGCCAGCAGTTACGAAGGACAAGGGGTCTACGAGCAGTACTTC. Amino acids: CASSYEGQGVYEQYF.

This chain links TRBV7-2 with TRBJ1-5; D call uncertain. V was shortened by 0 bases and J by 0 bases, with 12 bases between the two germline ends. Per germline, CDR1 SGHTA and CDR2 FQGNSA. This CDR3 is 17 amino acids long. The CDR3 nucleotides are TGTGCCAGCAGCTTAGCGCCCCCGGGGAATAGCAATCAGCCCCAGCATTTT. This gives the protein CASSLAPPGNSNQPQHF.

This chain connects TRBV29-1 to TRBJ1-2, with 8 bases lining up with TRBD1. Germline CDR1 and CDR2: SQVTM and ANQGSEA. J was trimmed by 7 bases and V by 7 bases; bases with no gene match: 5. This CDR3 spans 11 amino acids. The CDR3 loop is CSAPDRAGYTF. The DNA of the CDR3 is TGCAGCGCTCCGGACAGGGCTGGCTACACCTTC.

The V call is TRBV3-1 (or the pseudogene TRBV3-2), the J call TRBJ1-4; 7 nucleotides agree with TRBD1. The trim removed 4 bases at V and 0 bases at J, leaving 2 bases unmatched. Looked up from germline, CDR1 is LGHDT and CDR2 is YNNKEL (reference sequence). This CDR3 is built from 15 residues. The CDR3 is CASSPGQSTNEKLFF. Here the CDR3 DNA reads TGTGCCAGCAGCCCGGGACAGTCAACTAATGAAAAACTGTTTTTT.

The chain couples TRBV27 to TRBJ1-5, with TRBD1 matching 10 bases. The CDR3 covers 16 residues. Germline lookup yields CDR1 MNHEY and CDR2 SMNVEV (reference sequence). V lost 5 bases, J lost 2 bases, and 6 bases stayed unmatched. The CDR3 loop is CASSTSTGGRNQPQHF. CDR3 DNA sequence: TGTGCCAGCAGTACCTCGACAGGGGGCCGCAATCAGCCCCAGCATTTT.

The chain has TRBV2 and TRBJ1-5, with D possibly TRBD1 on 5 matching bases. Trimming took 3 bases from V and 1 from J, leaving 13 bases between them. The CDR3 runs 16 residues. Germline V gene data show CDR1 as SNHLY and CDR2 as FYNNEI. As DNA, the CDR3 is TGTGCCAGCAGTGATCGGCAGGGAGGAAGCAATCAGCCCCAGCATTTT. Its protein product is CASSDRQGGSNQPQHF.

V is TRBV25-1 and J is TRBJ1-5, with D hard to call. Germline CDR1 MGHDK, CDR2 SYGVNS. Trimming cost V 8 bases and J 0 bases, with 11 bases left between them. The CDR3 sequence is 14 residues long. CDR3 nucleotide sequence: TGTGCCAGCTCATGGAGCCGTAGCAATCAGCCCCAGCATTTT. Translation gives CASSWSRSNQPQHF.

The chain combines TRBV7-6 with TRBJ1-1; D may be TRBD1 (6 bases). Germline CDR1 SGHVS, CDR2 FNYEAQ. Trimming took off 2 bases at V and 7 bases at J, with 11 bases between the two ends. The CDR3 has 13 residues. CDR3: CASSLQRTDEAFF. In nucleotides, the CDR3 is TGTGCCAGCAGCTTACAGCGGACAGATGAAGCTTTCTTT. Variable domain in full (rest from reference TRBV7-6 and TRBJ1-1): GAGVSQSPRYKVTKRGQDVALRCDPISGHVSLYWYRQALGQGPEFLTYFNYEAQQDKSGLPNDRFSAERPEGSISTLTIQRTEQRDSAMYRCASSLQRTDEAFFGQGTRLTVV.